This TCR beta chain was obtained from a study of shared clonotypes between healthy human individuals (dated by TCRdb to the early 2020s). Regarding the study in general: The cohort comprised a couple of women and a few men aged 18 to 49 years. Per donor, three plates each were used for CD4 naive and CD4 memory, two for CD8 naive, and one for CD8 memory. Blood TCR repertoires of four to six healthy adults were deeply sequenced to estimate repertoire size and the extent of clonotype sharing between individuals. Different laboratories and diverse techniques were used to prepare libraries and sequence TCR repertoires, to increase sequencing depth and limit assay-specific biases. Per donor, leukapheresis produced somewhere between about 0.94 and 9.5 billion PBMCs.

From the cysteine up to the phenylalanine, the CDR3 has a length of 13 residues. Just the 39-base CDR3 DNA is kept, in frame starting at base 1. CDR1 and CDR2 were assigned from the germline V gene (reference sequence) as GTSNPN and SVGIG. V is cut by 3 bases and J by 2 bases, and the space between the germline ends is 11 bases. Healthy HIV-negative adults with no recently reported acute infections or vaccinations were included as donors. Only Caucasian adults living in Nashville, Tennessee, USA were represented among the donors. CD4+ T cells were enriched through magnetic negative selection, after which naive cells were positively selected on CD45RA and the remaining negative fraction served as the memory subset. Blood was obtained by leukapheresis, after which PBMCs were separated by Ficoll-Histopaque density gradient centrifugation and cryopreserved in liquid nitrogen vapor phase. Analytical flow cytometry was used to check the purity and quantity of each magnetically sorted T cell population. From each sorted fraction, genomic DNA was isolated and quantified by UV absorbance on a Nanodrop 2000c.

TCR CDR3 regions were amplified from genomic DNA by multiplex PCR using the deep immunoSEQ assay. Extracted genomic DNA from each cell subset was distributed evenly across all wells of several immunoSEQ 96-well plates, and each plate was treated as a replicate. For sorted subsets, 150 to 250 ng of genomic DNA, equivalent to roughly 30,000 T cell genomes, went into each replicate PCR. Purified libraries were quantified with a Qubit 3.0 fluorometer, sized on a Bioanalyzer 2100, and re-quantified with the KAPA Library Quantification kit. Every immunoSEQ 96-well plate was sequenced on a dedicated single-read 150-cycle Illumina NextSeq 550 flow cell. Regarding the original processing steps: Because the immunoSEQ output held only junctional sequences and lacked quality scores, the filtering could not match the filtering applied to full-length reads. To assign V/J genes and CDR3, sequences were annotated using PyIR, a Python wrapper for IgBLAST v1.9, with IMGT germline references. Reads were removed for weak V/J assignments (E-value above 1e-6), missing CDR3, stop codons, out-of-frame junctions, or ambiguous translated residues. A V3J clonotype was defined by an identical inferred V gene, J gene, and CDR3 amino acid sequence. Percentage overlap between repertoires was calculated by dividing the number of shared unique clonotypes by the size of the smaller repertoire. Three approaches were used to assess repertoire richness: RTK rarefaction, the Chao1 estimator, and Recon v2.1 estimates of unobserved clonotypes. For all TCRbeta clonotypes obtained by the gDNA method from a few donors, generation probabilities were computed with OLGA. TCRdb holds this immuneACCESS table with in-frame rearrangements only. Some clones are missing; in checked studies, unresolved V genes explain under half, and the rest has no known cause. The DNA gave D and trimming, while V, J and clone size come from that table. For this sample the table gives 2 million to 3 million clones, of which just over 90% were detected only once. Clones ranked in the top ten supply over 0.12% of the sample.

The research as a whole found: When a few donors were compared, the shared fraction of clonotypes was roughly 5% for naive CD4, less than 4% for naive CD8, more than 2% for memory CD4, and less than 0.5% for memory CD8. Sampling was restricted to blood, and TCR repertoires in tissue are likely to differ from TCR repertoires in blood. Because the study included only a small number of donors, the genetic and exposure-history diversity represented was limited. Compared with non-shared clonotypes, the clonotypes found in all four sorted-subset donors had higher generation probabilities. Pairwise subsampling led to the expectation that sequencing depth would affect the degree of clonotype sharing among donors. Even with the large sequencing depth, rarefaction of the sorted-subset datasets indicated that sequencing was incomplete. Naive subsets generally had larger estimated clonotype richness than memory subsets.

Notes on this clone: The specificity of this receptor is unknown. The sample holds no much larger clone one base away, and base qualities are not on file. Other DNA variants within this sample encode the same CDR3.

The chain couples TRBV30 to TRBJ2-7; the D gene could be TRBD1 or TRBD2, each one agreeing over 6 bases. This sequence originates from a man between 18 and 35 years old in good health. Source material: naive CD4+ T cells sorted from blood. The cell subset or site label, read with the paper, signifies: CD45RA+ positively selected. The CDR3 reads CAWSGGRPYEQYF. At the DNA level, the sequence is TGTGCCTGGAGCGGGGGCCGGCCCTACGAGCAGTACTTC.